One and the same sample provided the 18 T cell receptor beta chains below, sequenced in a study of PD-L1 blockade in urothelial cancer. The repertoire was sequenced with immunoSEQ multiplex PCR; TCRdb's copy has only in-frame clones and lacks some. The sample includes about 88,000 clones, approximately 90% of them seen just once. The sample here was PBMCs, taken around atezolizumab (anti-PD-L1) treatment. Receptor source: a man aged 55 to 70 with urothelial cancer.

The chain combines TRBV20-1 with TRBJ2-1, with D uncertain. The V gene lost 7 bases and the J gene lost 4 bases, with 5 bases spanning the gap. This CDR3 has 10 residues. Germline CDR1 DFQATT, CDR2 SNEGSKA (reference sequence). The CDR3 loop reads CSVDYNEQFF. CDR3 DNA sequence: TGCAGTGTAGATTACAATGAGCAGTTCTTC.

The CDR3 region is CASSAQTARRRGYGYTF. The CDR3 nucleotides are TGCGCCAGCAGCGCGCAAACAGCACGGAGGCGCGGCTATGGCTACACCTTC. V usage is TRBV4-1 and J usage is TRBJ1-2; D unclear. Trimming left V 5 bases short and J 4 bases short, with 23 bases between. The CDR3 runs 17 residues. From germline, CDR1 is MGHRA and CDR2 YSYEKL.

CDR3 loop: CASMDRGNTEAFF. CDR3 DNA: TGTGCCAGCATGGACAGGGGGAACACTGAAGCTTTCTTT. The V gene is TRBV2, the J gene TRBJ1-1; TRBD1 aligns across 9 bases. The CDR3 loop spans 13 amino acids. V lost 7 bases to trimming and J lost 1 base; unmatched junction nucleotides: 1. CDR1 SNHLY and CDR2 FYNNEI come from the germline V gene.

CDR3 loop: CASSSFGQNYGYTF. The CDR3 DNA follows: TGTGCCAGCAGCTCATTTGGACAGAACTATGGCTACACCTTC. The V call is TRBV7-8, the J call TRBJ1-2; D may be TRBD1 (6 bases). The CDR3 has 14 residues. Germline V lookup: CDR1 SGHVS, CDR2 FQNEAQ. Between the trimmed V and J ends, which lost 4 bases and 2 bases, there was a span of 11 bases. The entire variable domain, with the rest obtained from reference TRBV7-8 and TRBJ1-2, is as follows: GAGVSQSPRYKVAKRGQDVALRCDPISGHVSLFWYQQALGQGPEFLTYFQNEAQLDKSGLPSDRFFAERPEGSVSTLKIQRTQQEDSAVYLCASSSFGQNYGYTFGSGTRLTVV.

The V and J genes are TRBV6-1 and TRBJ1-1; D perhaps matches TRBD1 (6 bases). The ends were cut back, 6 bases at V and 1 base at J, with 15 bases in the middle. CDR3 length: 15 amino acids. CDR1 and CDR2 (germline): MNHNS, SASEGT. The CDR3 is CASSVTQGTNTEAFF. In DNA, the CDR3 is TGTGCCAGCAGCGTAACCCAGGGGACGAACACTGAAGCTTTCTTT.

V and J are TRBV9 and TRBJ2-6; no reliable D call. CDR3 length: 14 amino acids. V was shortened by 3 bases and J by 2 bases, with 6 bases between the two germline ends. Germline V gene lookup returns CDR1 SGDLS and CDR2 YYNGEE. The DNA of the CDR3 is TGTGCCAGCAGCGCCAGTACTGGGGCCAACGTCCTGACTTTC. It encodes CASSASTGANVLTF.

In the case of this clone: At one boundary the junction diverges from the germline segment, which might be a read error. The chain combines TRBV11-2 with TRBJ2-7, with 8 bases fitting TRBD1. Germline CDR1 reads SGHAT; CDR2 reads FQNNGV. The CDR3 covers 15 residues. The CDR3 sequence: CASSPTNGQGYQQYF. The CDR3 DNA sequence: TGTGCCAGCAGCCCGACAAACGGACAGGGCTACCAGCAGTACTTC.

The chain joins TRBV30 to TRBJ2-7; weak D call: TRBD2 (6 bases). Germline V gene data show CDR1 as GTSNPN and CDR2 as SVGIG (reference sequence). V dropped 2 bases and J dropped 6 bases, with 14 bases sitting between them. The CDR3 extends over 13 amino acids. CDR3 nucleotides: TGTGCCTGGAGTCCCCAGCTGGGGGGCGAGCAGTACTTC. This encodes CAWSPQLGGEQYF.

The genes are TRBV5-1 and TRBJ1-3; tentatively, D is TRBD1 (6 bases). The CDR3 has 14 amino acids. V was cut by 5 bases and J by 3 bases, with 12 bases left in between. Germline CDR1 is SGHRS and CDR2 is YFSETQ. Written as DNA, the CDR3 is TGCGCCAGCAGTCCAGGGGTAATTGGAAACACCATATATTTT. It is translated as CASSPGVIGNTIYF.

The chain employs TRBV7-2 and TRBJ2-3, with 11 bases matching TRBD2. The junction had 11 bases not matched to a gene; V was cut back by 5 bases and J by 1 base. The CDR3 is 18 residues long. Per the germline V gene, CDR1 is SGHTA and CDR2 is FQGNSA. This CDR3 reads CASSTIPLAGGRTDTQYF. CDR3 nucleotides: TGTGCCAGCAGCACCATCCCTCTAGCGGGGGGCCGCACAGATACGCAGTATTTT. Full variable domain (rest looked up from reference TRBV7-2 and TRBJ2-3): GAGVSQSPSNKVTEKGKDVELRCDPISGHTALYWYRQSLGQGLEFLIYFQGNSAPDKSGLPSDRFSAERTGGSVSTLTIQRTQQEDSAVYLCASSTIPLAGGRTDTQYFGPGTRLTVL.

This clone was observed once. This chain connects TRBV20-1 to TRBJ2-5; D remains ambiguous. The length of the CDR3 is 11 residues. The V end lost 5 bases, the J end lost 2 bases, and 6 bases lay between the germline ends. CDR1 and CDR2 (germline): DFQATT, SNEGSKA (reference sequence). For the CDR3, the DNA is TGCAGTGCTGGCCGTCAAGAGACCCAGTACTTC. It encodes CSAGRQETQYF.

This chain links TRBV19 with TRBJ1-5, with TRBD1 as a possible D gene (5 bases). Trimming took off 3 bases at V and 3 bases at J, with 12 bases between the two ends. The CDR3 has 15 amino acids. The V gene's germline CDR1 is LNHDA and CDR2 SQIVND (reference sequence). Here the CDR3 reads CASSIRRGDNQPQHF. CDR3 nucleotide sequence: TGTGCCAGTAGTATTCGTAGGGGCGACAATCAGCCCCAGCATTTT.

The chain has TRBV29-1 and TRBJ2-7; 12 nucleotides line up with TRBD1. Germline assignment: CDR1 SQVTM and CDR2 ANQGSEA. The trim removed 3 bases at V and 9 bases at J, leaving 9 bases unmatched. This CDR3 region has 14 residues. CDR3 loop: CSVDGTGGSLGQYF. Written as DNA, the CDR3 is TGCAGCGTTGATGGGACAGGGGGCAGCCTTGGGCAGTACTTC.

J is TRBJ2-7 and V is TRBV15; TRBD2 agrees at 7 bases. With 3 bases clipped from V and 6 bases from J, the junction kept 5 bases outside the gene matches. The CDR3 extends over 13 amino acids. Germline V gene sequence: CDR1 LNHNV, CDR2 YYDKDF (reference sequence). In DNA form, the CDR3 reads TGTGCCACCAGCAGCGCCCCGGGAGGCGAGCAGTACTTC. Its translation is CATSSAPGGEQYF.

The rearrangement uses TRBV11-2 and TRBJ2-7, with 8 bases lining up with TRBD1. This CDR3 is 14 amino acids long. V lost 4 bases to trimming and J lost 1 base; unmatched junction nucleotides: 3. Germline V gives CDR1 SGHAT, CDR2 FQNNGV. The CDR3 here is CASSSRTGSYEQYF. The DNA for the CDR3 is TGTGCCAGCAGCTCGCGGACAGGGTCCTACGAGCAGTACTTC.

This chain uses TRBV27 with TRBJ2-5; unclear D gene. CDR1 is MNHEY and CDR2 is SMNVEV in the germline V gene (reference sequence). V shed 3 bases and J shed 3 bases, with 11 bases lying between them. This CDR3 comprises 14 residues. The CDR3: CASSLSVAEETQYF. The CDR3 region has the DNA TGTGCCAGCAGTTTGTCGGTAGCTGAAGAGACCCAGTACTTC.

This rearrangement joins TRBV27 to TRBJ2-5; 12 bases match TRBD2. Germline V gene lookup returns CDR1 MNHEY and CDR2 SMNVEV (reference sequence). V was clipped by 5 bases and J by 2 bases; unmatched bases: 9. This CDR3 contains 17 residues. CDR3 sequence reads: CASSTLTSGGIQETQYF. The DNA for the CDR3 is TGTGCCAGCAGTACCTTGACTAGCGGGGGAATACAAGAGACCCAGTACTTC.

The chain links TRBV5-4 to TRBJ2-3, with TRBD2 as a possible D gene (5 bases). This CDR3 is built from 15 residues. Germline V lookup: CDR1 SGHNT, CDR2 YYREEE (reference sequence). Deletions cut 4 bases from V and 1 base from J, with 13 bases between. CDR3 protein: CASSQAAGGTDTQYF. DNA of the CDR3: TGTGCCAGCAGCCAGGCTGCGGGCGGCACAGATACGCAGTATTTT.